Following are 8 T cell receptor beta chains from one sample sequenced in a study of identical twins. TCRdb analysed the 5' RACE reads with MiXCR anew, one entry per CDR3 protein. Among roughly 230,000 distinct CDR3 sequences, about 9% were seen once, and the ten largest hold approximately 3%. Separately, the same data were catalogued under a study of yellow fever vaccine responses in identical twins.

The sample taken for sequencing was CD8+ T cells sorted from blood. The receptors shown here come from a woman younger than 35 in good health.

Ten or more counts support this clonotype. V and J are TRBV12-3 or TRBV12-4 and TRBJ2-1, with a tentative D call TRBD1 (5 bases). V was trimmed by 3 bases and J by 8 bases, leaving 11 bases between them. This CDR3 contains 13 residues. The CDR3 nucleotides read TGTGCCAGCAGTTTCCGGACAACGGATGAGCAGTTCTTC. Its translation is CASSFRTTDEQFF.

The CDR3 nucleotides are TGTGCCAGCAGCACCTACCGGCGGGGGGCTGATACGCAGTATTTT. Encoded protein: CASSTYRRGADTQYF. The J gene is TRBJ2-3, the V gene TRBV11-2; TRBD2 matches 8 bases. This CDR3 spans 15 amino acids. CDR1 and CDR2 (germline): SGHAT, FQNNGV. With V trimmed by 5 bases and J by 6 bases, 10 bases remained unmatched.

The CDR3 DNA reads TGCAGTGCTACCTACGGGACATATCCTACTGAGCAGTTCTTC. This sequence encodes CSATYGTYPTEQFF. V gene TRBV20-1 combines with J gene TRBJ2-1, with a tentative D call TRBD1 (6 bases). Germline V gene lookup returns CDR1 DFQATT and CDR2 SNEGSKA (reference sequence). V was trimmed by 4 bases and J by 9 bases, leaving 19 bases between them. The CDR3 is 14 residues long.

This chain joins TRBV3-1 and TRBJ1-5; D not certain. CDR1 and CDR2 from the germline V gene are LGHDT and YNNKEL (reference sequence). V was cut by 1 base and J by 4 bases, with 8 bases left in between. The CDR3 length is 14 residues. CDR3 DNA: TGTGCCAGCAGCCAAGTAATTGGTAATCAGCCCCAGCATTTT. It specifies CASSQVIGNQPQHF.

This clonotype was seen a handful of times. The chain uses TRBV13 and TRBJ2-1; D not certain. The ends were cut back, 2 bases at V and 6 bases at J, with 8 bases in the middle. In germline, CDR1 is PRHDT, CDR2 FYEKMQ (reference sequence). This CDR3 is 13 amino acids long. This CDR3 is CASSLRQSNEQFF. For the CDR3, the DNA is TGTGCCAGCAGCTTAAGACAATCCAATGAGCAGTTCTTC. Drawing the rest from reference TRBV13 and TRBJ2-1, the complete variable domain is AAGVIQSPRHLIKEKRETATLKCYPIPRHDTVYWYQQGPGQDPQFLISFYEKMQSDKGSIPDRFSAQQFSDYHSELNMSSLELGDSALYFCASSLRQSNEQFFGPGTRLTVL.

The CDR3 region is CASSLLGTGEDEQYF. CDR3 nucleotides: TGTGCCAGCAGCTTACTCGGGACAGGGGAGGACGAGCAGTACTTC. This chain uses TRBV7-2 with TRBJ2-7, with 10 bases fitting TRBD1. Unmatched junction bases numbered 6, after V lost 2 bases and J lost 5 bases. The CDR3 extends over 15 amino acids. Germline CDR1 is SGHTA and CDR2 is FQGNSA.

This clonotype appeared a few times. Its ends do not fully match the called genes, so a read error is possible. The chain couples TRBV20-1 to TRBJ1-3; 7 bases align to TRBD1. The CDR3 extends over 13 amino acids. The germline gives CDR1 DFQATT, CDR2 SNEGSKA (reference sequence). The CDR3 loop is CSARGTVGNTIYF. The CDR3 nucleotides read TGCAGTGCCAGAGGGACAGTGGGGAACACCATATATTTT.

This clonotype was counted ten times or more. V is TRBV28 and J is TRBJ2-7; no clear D. The CDR3 spans 16 residues. Germline-derived CDR1 and CDR2 are MDHEN and SYDVKM. V lost 5 bases to trimming and J lost 0 bases, with 17 bases between them. The CDR3 sequence: CASSALPERDSYEQYF. The DNA for the CDR3 is TGTGCCAGCAGTGCCCTCCCGGAGCGAGACTCCTACGAGCAGTACTTC. Filled out from reference TRBV28 and TRBJ2-7, the complete variable domain reads DVKVTQSSRYLVKRTGEKVFLECVQDMDHENMFWYRQDPGLGLRLIYFSYDVKMKEKGDIPEGYSVSREKKERFSLILESASTNQTSMYLCASSALPERDSYEQYFGPGTRLTVT.